This TCR beta chain was captured in a study of breast tumors, draining lymph nodes, adjacent tissues (dated by TCRdb to 2016 to 2017). Notes on the research overall: TCR beta repertoires were compared across tumor, adjacent nontumor tissue and axillary lymph nodes obtained from breast cancer patients. The study was designed to assess the relationships and possible T-cell exchange between tumor, surrounding tissue and draining lymph node repertoires in human breast cancer.

Lymph node samples came from the axillary draining lymph nodes of breast cancer patients. These reads were obtained on an Illumina HiSeq 2000. TCR beta chain libraries were generated by multiplex PCR amplification. High-throughput sequencing was used to analyze the amplified TCR beta chain products. TCRdb reanalyzed the raw reads on its own, using fastp at Q25 for trimming and MiXCR for clone calling, and kept in-frame beta chains. When rows share a CDR3 protein, they turn into one entry using the most common DNA and genes. For this sample there are about 200,000 distinct CDR3 sequences; 30% to 40% appear just once. 4% to 5.5% of the sample is taken by the ten largest. V loses 6 bases of germline sequence and J loses 6 bases, and the interval between the two ends is 14 bases. The germline V gene yields MDHEN for CDR1 and SYDVKM for CDR2. Measured from the cysteine to the phenylalanine, the CDR3 is 14 residues long. The kept DNA is CDR3 alone, 42 bases in frame from the first base.

The paper's findings and limits, for the study overall: Tumor T-cell repertoires showed less diversity than lymph node repertoires and more diversity than nontumor tissue repertoires, and tumor T-cell repertoires showed preferential V and J gene usage. Rather than being directly demonstrated, the conclusion that tumor T cells originate in lymph nodes was presented as consistent with a hypothesis. Tumor and nontumor tissue repertoires were significantly more similar in luminal-like than in basal-like breast cancer. The data were considered consistent with most tumor T cells being derived from the lymph node and subsequently expanding within tumor tissue.

In this sample, this clonotype turned up many times. It has no known antigen specificity. No much larger clonotype is one base removed from it; base qualities were not supplied. Sample: axillary lymph node tissue. The rearrangement combines TRBV28 with TRBJ2-2; the D gene is perhaps TRBD1, from 6 matching bases. This sequence originates from a female donor with breast cancer. Some clones in this sample may be carry-over from other donors' samples. The bases read TGTGCCAGCAGGGAACAGGGCGGGTCCGGGGAGCTGTTTTTT. It encodes CASREQGGSGELFF.